The 10 T cell receptor beta chains below were found in one sample sequenced in a study of response to subunit inactivated influenza vaccine. MiXCR was run by TCRdb on the RT-PCR reads, yielding one entry per CDR3 protein. This sample has roughly 710,000 distinct CDR3 sequences, with around 15% found just once. The source was PBMCs from blood, collected about 14 days before vaccination. The receptors derive from a man in his fifties who received an inactivated influenza vaccine.

Here the CDR3 DNA reads TGTGCCAGCAGCTCAACAAGGGTGGAGGGTGCCGGGGAGCTGTTTTTT. Protein: CASSSTRVEGAGELFF. J is TRBJ2-2 and V is TRBV11-2; D is perhaps TRBD2 (6 bases). Trimming took 4 bases from V and 6 from J, leaving 18 bases between them. The CDR3 length is 16 residues. CDR1 SGHAT and CDR2 FQNNGV come from the germline V gene. Combining the CDR3 with reference TRBV11-2 and TRBJ2-2 gives the whole variable domain EAGVAQSPRYKIIEKRQSVAFWCNPISGHATLYWYQQILGQGPKLLIQFQNNGVVDDSQLPKDRFSAERLKGVDSTLKIQPAKLEDSAVYLCASSSTRVEGAGELFFGEGSRLTVL.

In this sample, this clonotype turned up a few times. This sequence joins TRBV30 and TRBJ2-3; 7 nucleotides line up with TRBD2. Germline V gene data show CDR1 as GTSNPN and CDR2 as SVGIG (reference sequence). CDR3 size: 12 residues. The V gene end was trimmed by 5 bases and the J gene end by 10 bases; junction bases not matched to a gene: 9. CDR3 sequence: CAWANQLASQYF. CDR3 bases: TGTGCCTGGGCCAACCAACTAGCGTCGCAGTATTTT.

The chain uses TRBV12-3 or TRBV12-4 and TRBJ1-5, with a possible D match to TRBD1 (5 bases). The CDR3 covers 13 residues. Trimming took 1 base from V and 6 from J, leaving 7 bases between them. CDR3 coding DNA: TGTGCCAGCAGTTTAGGGACATCTCAGCCCCAGCATTTT. Translating it yields CASSLGTSQPQHF.

Many counts were recorded for this clonotype. This rearrangement joins TRBV29-1 to TRBJ2-2; D is uncertain. The V gene's germline CDR1 is SQVTM and CDR2 ANQGSEA. CDR3 length equals 10 residues. The ends were cut back, 6 bases at V and 5 bases at J, with 4 bases in the middle. The CDR3 region is CSVGTGELFF. The CDR3 DNA reads TGCAGCGTGGGAACCGGGGAGCTGTTTTTT.

This chain connects TRBV20-1 to TRBJ1-2; TRBD1 matches 7 bases. CDR3 size: 11 residues. Germline loops: CDR1 DFQATT, CDR2 SNEGSKA (reference sequence). V gave up 5 bases and J gave up 7 bases; unmatched junction bases: 4. CDR3 sequence (DNA): TGCAGTGCTCGGACAGGTTCTGGCTACACCTTC. It specifies CSARTGSGYTF.

The rearrangement joins TRBV4-3 to TRBJ2-3, with 12 bases aligning to TRBD2. The CDR3 sequence is 17 residues long. CDR1 is LGHNA and CDR2 is YSLEER in the germline V gene. V lost 2 bases, J lost 0 bases, and 3 bases stayed unmatched. In DNA form, the CDR3 reads TGCGCCAGCAGCCAAATAGGGACTAGCGGGAGCACAGATACGCAGTATTTT. Translation: CASSQIGTSGSTDTQYF.

This clonotype has a handful of counts. CDR3 nucleotides: TGCAGTGCTAGATTTCAGGGGGGACTTTACGAGCAGTACTTC. This sequence encodes CSARFQGGLYEQYF. V usage is TRBV20-1 and J usage is TRBJ2-7; perhaps TRBD1 as D (7 bases). The germline gives CDR1 DFQATT, CDR2 SNEGSKA (reference sequence). Trimming removed 2 bases from V and 4 bases from J, with 15 bases in between. This CDR3 is 14 amino acids long.

This clonotype was found a few times. V is TRBV6-5 and J is TRBJ2-7; D possibly corresponds to TRBD1 (6 bases). The length of the CDR3 is 13 residues. The ends were cut back, 2 bases at V and 5 bases at J, with 10 bases in the middle. The germline V gene has CDR1 MNHEY and CDR2 SVGAGI. The CDR3 DNA reads as TGTGCCAGCAGTTACAGGGGGATCCACGAGCAGTACTTC. This sequence encodes CASSYRGIHEQYF.

The chain is built from TRBV24-1 and TRBJ2-7, with D hard to call. Trimming took 7 bases from V and 0 from J, leaving 12 bases between them. The length of the CDR3 is 14 residues. Germline V gene sequence: CDR1 KGHDR, CDR2 SFDVKD. DNA of the CDR3: TGTGCCACCAGCGCGGACGGCAACTCCTACGAGCAGTACTTC. Translated, it gives CATSADGNSYEQYF.

There are many counts of this clonotype. The V and J genes are TRBV11-2 and TRBJ2-7; TRBD1 is a possible D gene (6 bases). This CDR3 contains 14 residues. Germline CDR1 reads SGHAT; CDR2 reads FQNNGV. V lost 0 bases to trimming and J lost 4 bases, with 10 bases between them. The CDR3 protein is CASSLDAGTYEQYF. DNA of the CDR3: TGTGCCAGCAGCTTAGACGCCGGGACATACGAGCAGTACTTC.